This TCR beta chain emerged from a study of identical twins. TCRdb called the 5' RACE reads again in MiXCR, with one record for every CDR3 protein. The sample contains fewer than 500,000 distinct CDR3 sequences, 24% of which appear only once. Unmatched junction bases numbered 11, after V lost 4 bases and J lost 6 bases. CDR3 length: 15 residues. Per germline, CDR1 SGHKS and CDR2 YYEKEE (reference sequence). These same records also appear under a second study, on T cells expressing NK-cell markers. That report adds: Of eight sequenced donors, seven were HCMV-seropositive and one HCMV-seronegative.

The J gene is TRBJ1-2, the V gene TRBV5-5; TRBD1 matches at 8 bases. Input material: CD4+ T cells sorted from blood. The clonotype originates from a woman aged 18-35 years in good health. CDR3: CASSQRTGTFDGYTF. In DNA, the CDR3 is TGTGCCAGCAGCCAAAGGACAGGGACCTTCGATGGCTACACCTTC.